This TCR beta chain was captured in a study of cytomegalovirus exposure and HLA in healthy donors. Points from the study as a whole: TCR beta V- and J-gene trimming, according to a later analysis, was linked to a missense DCLRE1C variant. The analysis excluded some indistinguishable V segments, including TRBV6-2 and TRBV6-3.

PCR employed 60 Vbeta and 13 Jbeta primers. Libraries were prepared by immunoSEQ multiplex PCR; TCRdb keeps only in-frame clonotypes and omits some of them. The sample lists 150,000 to 200,000 clones, over 65% occurring once. Donors were ostensibly healthy at sampling, although undocumented immune exposures were probable. A word on this clone: The antigen remains unidentified.

V shed 4 bases and J 0 bases; nucleotides not matched to a gene: 7. The CDR3 has 16 residues. The germline V gene has CDR1 SGHRS and CDR2 YFSETQ. V and J are TRBV5-1 and TRBJ2-1; 7 positions match TRBD2. Source material: PBMCs. The sequence was collected from a man between 40 and 49 years old in good health and CMV-seropositive. CDR3 loop: CASSRGGGSSYNEQFF. The CDR3 region has the DNA TGCGCCAGCAGCCGTGGGGGGGGAAGCTCCTACAATGAGCAGTTCTTC.